The present T cell receptor beta chain was sequenced within a study of T cells in Graves' hyperthyroidism and ophthalmopathy. Study background: Peripheral blood draws took place at initial diagnosis, ahead of any treatment.

Regarding this clonotype: The antigen is unknown.

Germline V gene data show CDR1 as LGHNA and CDR2 as YNFKEQ. The CDR3 has 12 residues. Trimming cost V 7 bases and J 11 bases, with 17 bases left between them. RNA transcripts were the template for amplifying TCR beta CDR3 regions. The HTBI primer set was used in a first-round RT-PCR of the TCR CDR3. One entry per CDR3 protein results from TCRdb running MiXCR on the multiplex PCR reads. Of approximately 620,000 distinct CDR3 sequences in the sample, 16% were seen once. Overall study findings and caveats: Most thyroid clonotypes expanded above 0.001 appeared in blood too.

The chain couples TRBV4-2 to TRBJ1-1; the D gene is possibly TRBD1 (6 bases). The clonotype was recovered from a middle-aged woman with Graves' ophthalmopathy. Sequenced input: blood. The DNA of the CDR3 is TGTGCCAGCACCCAGGTAGGGGGGACGGCTTTCTTT. It yields the protein CASTQVGGTAFF.